A single sample is the source of the 3 T cell receptor beta chains below, sequenced in a study of blood T cell repertoires in COVID-19. Assay: immunoSEQ multiplex PCR; the TCRdb copy retains only in-frame clones and omits some. This table holds over 150,000 clones, about 85% found once. The sample taken for sequencing was peripheral blood. Receptors originate from a man older than 75 with COVID-19, enrolled during active disease.

This clone has just one count. The chain combines TRBV30 with TRBJ1-5; 9 nucleotides line up with TRBD1. The V segment lost 3 bases and the J segment 1 base; nucleotides outside the gene matches: 7. In germline, CDR1 is GTSNPN, CDR2 SVGIG (reference sequence). This CDR3 has 16 amino acids. Written as DNA, the CDR3 is TGTGCCTGGAGAGTGCTTGGACAGGGGAGCAATCAGCCCCAGCATTTT. Translated, it gives CAWRVLGQGSNQPQHF.

This clone occurred a few times. The J gene is TRBJ2-3, the V gene TRBV7-6, with 8 bases that match TRBD1. The CDR3 is 15 residues long. Germline assignment: CDR1 SGHVS and CDR2 FNYEAQ. V lost 5 bases and J lost 2; bases outside the gene matches: 6. The CDR3 DNA is TGTGCCAGCAGCCCCGAGGACAGGGTCACAGATACGCAGTATTTT. Its translation is CASSPEDRVTDTQYF.

This clone was seen more than once but under ten times. The chain has TRBV19 and TRBJ2-7; D possibly corresponds to TRBD2 (6 bases). The V and J ends lost 5 bases and 9 bases respectively, with 14 bases between them. CDR1 LNHDA and CDR2 SQIVND come from the germline V gene (reference sequence). This CDR3 comprises 12 residues. Here the CDR3 reads CASSSRGARQYF. The CDR3 region has the DNA TGTGCCAGTAGTTCACGCGGGGCGAGGCAGTACTTC.